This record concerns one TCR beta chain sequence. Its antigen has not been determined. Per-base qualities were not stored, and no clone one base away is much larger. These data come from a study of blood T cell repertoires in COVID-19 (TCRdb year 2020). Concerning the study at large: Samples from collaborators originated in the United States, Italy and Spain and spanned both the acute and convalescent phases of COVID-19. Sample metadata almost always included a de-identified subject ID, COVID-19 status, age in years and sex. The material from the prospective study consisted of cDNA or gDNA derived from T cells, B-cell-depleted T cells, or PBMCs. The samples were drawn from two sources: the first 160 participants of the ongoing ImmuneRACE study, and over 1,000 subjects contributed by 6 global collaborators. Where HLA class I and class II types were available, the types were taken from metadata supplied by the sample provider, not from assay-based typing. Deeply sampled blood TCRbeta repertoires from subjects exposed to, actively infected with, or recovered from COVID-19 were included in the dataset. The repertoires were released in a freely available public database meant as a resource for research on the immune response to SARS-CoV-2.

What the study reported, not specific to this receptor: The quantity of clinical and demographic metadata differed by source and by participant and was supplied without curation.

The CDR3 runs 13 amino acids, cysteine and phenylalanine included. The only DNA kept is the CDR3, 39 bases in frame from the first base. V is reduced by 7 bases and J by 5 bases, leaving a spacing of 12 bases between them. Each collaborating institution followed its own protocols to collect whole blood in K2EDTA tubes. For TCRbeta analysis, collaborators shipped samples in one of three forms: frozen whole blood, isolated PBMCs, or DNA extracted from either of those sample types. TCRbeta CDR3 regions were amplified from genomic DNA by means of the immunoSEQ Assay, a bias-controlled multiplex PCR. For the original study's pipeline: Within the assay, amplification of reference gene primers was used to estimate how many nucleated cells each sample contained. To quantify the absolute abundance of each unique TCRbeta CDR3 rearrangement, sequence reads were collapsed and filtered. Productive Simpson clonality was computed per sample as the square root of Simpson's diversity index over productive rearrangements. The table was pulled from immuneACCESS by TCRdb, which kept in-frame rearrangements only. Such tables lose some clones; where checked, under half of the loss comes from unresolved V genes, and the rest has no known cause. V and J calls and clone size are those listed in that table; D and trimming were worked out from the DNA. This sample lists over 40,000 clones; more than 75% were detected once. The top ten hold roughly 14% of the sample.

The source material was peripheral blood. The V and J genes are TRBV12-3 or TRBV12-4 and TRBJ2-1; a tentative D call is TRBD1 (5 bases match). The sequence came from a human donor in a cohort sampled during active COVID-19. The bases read TGTGCCAGCACCCTAGGGGAAAACAATGAGCAGTTCTTC. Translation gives CASTLGENNEQFF.